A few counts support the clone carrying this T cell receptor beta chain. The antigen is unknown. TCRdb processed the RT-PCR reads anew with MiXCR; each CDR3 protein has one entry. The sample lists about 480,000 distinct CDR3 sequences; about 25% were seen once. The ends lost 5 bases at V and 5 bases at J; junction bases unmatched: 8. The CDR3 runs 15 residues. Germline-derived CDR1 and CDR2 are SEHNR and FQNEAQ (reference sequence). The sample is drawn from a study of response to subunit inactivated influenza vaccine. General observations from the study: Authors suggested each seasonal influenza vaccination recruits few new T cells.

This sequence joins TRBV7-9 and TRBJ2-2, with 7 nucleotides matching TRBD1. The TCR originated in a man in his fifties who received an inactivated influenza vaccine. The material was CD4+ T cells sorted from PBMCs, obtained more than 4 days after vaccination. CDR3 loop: CASSQHRGETGELFF. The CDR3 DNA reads TGTGCCAGCAGCCAGCACAGGGGAGAAACCGGGGAGCTGTTTTTT. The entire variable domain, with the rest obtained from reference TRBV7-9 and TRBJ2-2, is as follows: DTGVSQNPRHKITKRGQNVTFRCDPISEHNRLYWYRQTLGQGPEFLTYFQNEAQLEKSRLLSDRFSAERPKGSFSTLEIQRTEQGDSAMYLCASSQHRGETGELFFGEGSRLTVL.